This TCR beta chain originates from a study of CD8+CD57+ T cells in acquired aplastic anemia. Study as a whole: Sorted CD4+ plus CD8+ cells gave DNA averaging roughly 3.2 ug. Healthy donor CD4+ samples were sequenced to a depth that averaged roughly 10 million reads.

Remarks on this clonotype: No antigen is known for it. This may stem from a read error, because a much larger clone lies one nucleotide away.

The TCR beta profiling, which covered VDJ combination and CDR3 sequence, was carried out using genomic DNA as the template. TCRdb re-analysed the reads in MiXCR, keeping a single row per CDR3 protein. The repertoire holds some 220,000 distinct CDR3 sequences, 34% seen once, with around 1.1% in the top ten. CDR3 size: 15 residues. Germline CDR1 is DFQATT and CDR2 is SNEGSKA (reference sequence). Trimming cost V 0 bases and J 6 bases, with 17 bases left between them. Study-wide findings and caveats: Sharing between patients and controls was observed for twenty-nine CD8+ CDR3 sequences. CD8+ Simpson's diversity did not differ significantly between patients and controls.

Source material: sorted CD4+, CD8+, or CD8+CD57+ T cells (not recorded which) from PBMCs. This TCR came from a human donor in good health, serving as a control. The chain uses TRBV20-1 and TRBJ1-2; D may be TRBD1 (6 bases). CDR3 in DNA: TGCAGTGCTAGAGATGGCTGGGGGCTGCCGGATGGCTACACCTTC. This sequence encodes CSARDGWGLPDGYTF.